Below, 2 T cell receptor beta chains from the same sample are listed, as sequenced in a study of neurological immune-mediated disorders. MiXCR, applied by TCRdb to the 5' RACE reads, yields one record per CDR3 protein. The table includes approximately 66,000 distinct CDR3 sequences, around 3.3% detected once. Sample: PBMCs. The source of these receptors is a man aged 35 to 55 with multiple sclerosis.

This clonotype appeared many times. This sequence joins TRBV6-5 and TRBJ2-7, with no clear D. This CDR3 region has 14 residues. Between the trimmed V and J ends, which lost 9 bases and 2 bases, there was a span of 17 bases. Germline assignment: CDR1 MNHEY and CDR2 SVGAGI. The CDR3 sequence: CASSTTGLTYEQYF. For the CDR3, the DNA is TGTGCCAGTTCCACTACGGGCCTGACCTACGAGCAGTACTTC.

This clonotype was seen a few times. Relative to the germline gene, one junction end is altered; a read error may explain this. The V call is TRBV12-3 or TRBV12-4, the J call TRBJ1-6; D call uncertain. The CDR3 length is 14 residues. CDR3 coding DNA: TGTGCCAGCAGCTCCGGCCCCTATAATTCAACCCTCAACTTT. It translates to CASSSGPYNSTLNF.